This T cell receptor beta chain was obtained from a study of T cells in Graves' hyperthyroidism and ophthalmopathy. RNA transcripts yielded amplified TCR beta CDR3 regions. An initial round of RT-PCR targeting the TCR CDR3 relied on the HTBI primer set. TCRdb re-analysed the multiplex PCR reads in MiXCR, keeping a single row per CDR3 protein. The profile shows roughly 300,000 distinct CDR3 sequences, less than 30% of them singletons. The CDR3 contains 13 residues. In germline, CDR1 is MNHEY, CDR2 SVGAGI. Between the trimmed V and J ends, which lost 6 bases and 5 bases, there was a span of 11 bases. This clonotype was observed many times.

The V and J genes are TRBV6-5 and TRBJ1-5; perhaps TRBD1 as D (6 bases). Input material: blood. This sequence was found in a man aged 40-50 years with Graves' hyperthyroidism that later progressed to Graves' ophthalmopathy. The CDR3 DNA is TGTGCCAGCAGCCGCGGGGGCTATCAGCCCCAGCATTTT. Protein sequence: CASSRGGYQPQHF.